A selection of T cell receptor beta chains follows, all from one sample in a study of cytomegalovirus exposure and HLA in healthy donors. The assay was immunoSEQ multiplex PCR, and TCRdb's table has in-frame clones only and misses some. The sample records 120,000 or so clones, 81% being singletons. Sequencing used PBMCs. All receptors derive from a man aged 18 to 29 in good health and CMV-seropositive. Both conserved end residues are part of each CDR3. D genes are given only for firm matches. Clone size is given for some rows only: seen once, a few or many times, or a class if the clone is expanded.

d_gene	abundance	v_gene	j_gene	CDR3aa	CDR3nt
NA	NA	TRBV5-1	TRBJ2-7	CASSLGGRSGIEQYF	TGCGCCAGCAGCTTAGGGGGTCGGTCGGGGATCGAGCAGTACTTC
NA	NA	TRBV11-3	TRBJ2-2	CASSLASGANTGELFF	TGTGCCAGCAGCTTAGCTTCAGGGGCGAACACCGGGGAGCTGTTTTTT
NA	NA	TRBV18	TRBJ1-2	CASSASSYGYTF	TGTGCCAGCTCAGCCAGTTCCTATGGCTACACCTTC
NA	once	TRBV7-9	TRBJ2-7	CASSFGDFYEQYF	TGTGCCAGCAGCTTCGGGGATTTTTACGAGCAGTACTTC
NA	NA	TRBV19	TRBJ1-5	CASSIGDSNQPQHF	TGTGCCAGTAGTATCGGAGATAGCAATCAGCCCCAGCATTTT
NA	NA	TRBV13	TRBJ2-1	CASSLGQGTYSEQFF	TGTGCCAGCAGCTTAGGGCAGGGGACCTACAGTGAGCAGTTCTTC
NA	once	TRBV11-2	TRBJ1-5	CASSPAALNQPQHF	TGTGCCAGCAGTCCCGCAGCGCTTAATCAGCCCCAGCATTTT
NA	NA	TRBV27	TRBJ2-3	CASSFIRRGTDTQYF	TGTGCCAGCAGTTTTATAAGGCGGGGCACAGATACGCAGTATTTT
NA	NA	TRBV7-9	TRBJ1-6	CASSAEGSPLHF	TGTGCCAGCAGCGCAGAGGGTTCACCCCTCCACTTT
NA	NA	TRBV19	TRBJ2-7	CASSTAGSSYEQYF	TGTGCCAGTAGTACAGCAGGTAGCTCCTACGAGCAGTACTTC
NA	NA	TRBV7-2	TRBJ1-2	CASSTGYGYTF	TGTGCCAGCAGCACAGGCTATGGCTACACCTTC
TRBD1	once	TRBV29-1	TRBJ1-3	CSVKTGSSGNTIYF	TGCAGCGTTAAGACAGGGAGCTCTGGAAACACCATATATTTT
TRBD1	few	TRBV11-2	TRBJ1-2	CASSLGTGRVADYGYTF	TGTGCCAGCAGCTTGGGGACAGGGAGGGTAGCGGATTATGGCTACACCTTC
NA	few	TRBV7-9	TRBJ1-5	CASSEGPGLNQPQHF	TGTGCCAGCAGTGAAGGGCCAGGACTTAATCAGCCCCAGCATTTT
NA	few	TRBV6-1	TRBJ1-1	CASSWETGIPAFF	TGTGCCAGCAGTTGGGAAACAGGGATTCCAGCTTTCTTT
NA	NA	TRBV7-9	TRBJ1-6	CASSNTQGFASPLHF	TGTGCCAGCAGCAACACCCAGGGTTTCGCTTCACCCCTCCACTTT
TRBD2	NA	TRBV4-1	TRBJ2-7	CASSQVGGRLSEQYF	TGCGCCAGCAGCCAAGTCGGCGGGAGGCTATCCGAGCAGTACTTC
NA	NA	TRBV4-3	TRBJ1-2	CASSQDSVTDYGYTF	TGCGCCAGCAGCCAAGATTCGGTAACCGACTATGGCTACACCTTC
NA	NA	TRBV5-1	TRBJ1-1	CASSLVGGGGTEAFF	TGCGCCAGCAGCTTGGTTGGCGGGGGAGGGACTGAAGCTTTCTTT
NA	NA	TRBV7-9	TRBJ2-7	CASSLANTGSYYEQYF	TGTGCCAGCAGCTTAGCAAACACAGGTTCGTACTACGAGCAGTACTTC
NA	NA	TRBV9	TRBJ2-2	CASSPTQRNTGELFF	TGTGCCAGCAGCCCCACCCAGCGGAACACCGGGGAGCTGTTTTTT
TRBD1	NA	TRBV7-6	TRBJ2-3	CASSPGQGETDTQYF	TGTGCCAGCAGCCCTGGACAGGGGGAAACAGATACGCAGTATTTT
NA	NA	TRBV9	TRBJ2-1	CASSVVPGEQFF	TGTGCCAGCAGCGTAGTCCCAGGAGAGCAGTTCTTC
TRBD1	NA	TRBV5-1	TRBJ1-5	CASSMRTGADQPQHF	TGCGCCAGCAGCATGCGGACAGGGGCGGATCAGCCCCAGCATTTT
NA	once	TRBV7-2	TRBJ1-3	CASSLSRQSGNTIYF	TGTGCCAGCAGCTTATCCAGACAGTCTGGAAACACCATATATTTT
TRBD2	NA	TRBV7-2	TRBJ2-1	CASSLNGLAEQFF	TGTGCCAGCAGCTTGAACGGACTAGCTGAACAGTTCTTC
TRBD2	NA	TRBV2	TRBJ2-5	CASSKGLAGSVETQYF	TGTGCCAGCAGTAAGGGACTAGCGGGAAGCGTGGAGACCCAGTACTTC
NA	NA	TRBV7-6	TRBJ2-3	CASSLVITDTQYF	TGTGCCAGCAGCTTAGTAATCACAGATACGCAGTATTTT
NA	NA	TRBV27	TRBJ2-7	CASSWAGEMYEQYF	TGTGCCAGCAGTTGGGCAGGGGAGATGTACGAGCAGTACTTC
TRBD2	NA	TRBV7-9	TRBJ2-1	CASVLAGGRNNEQFF	TGTGCCAGCGTACTAGCGGGGGGGCGGAATAATGAGCAGTTCTTC
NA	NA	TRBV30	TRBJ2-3	CAWRAVGVTDTQYF	TGTGCCTGGAGGGCGGTTGGAGTCACAGATACGCAGTATTTT
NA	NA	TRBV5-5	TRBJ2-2	CASSFEAGELFF	TGTGCCAGCAGCTTCGAGGCCGGGGAGCTGTTTTTT
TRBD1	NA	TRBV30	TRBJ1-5	CAWSVGRGLQPQHF	TGTGCCTGGAGTGTGGGCAGGGGGTTGCAGCCCCAGCATTTT
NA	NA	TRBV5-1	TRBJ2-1	CASSLGDTLNEQFF	TGCGCCAGCAGCTTGGGAGACACCCTAAATGAGCAGTTCTTC
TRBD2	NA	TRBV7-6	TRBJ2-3	CASSLGGWTSGRKDTQYF	TGTGCCAGCAGCTTAGGTGGCTGGACTAGCGGGAGAAAGGATACGCAGTATTTT
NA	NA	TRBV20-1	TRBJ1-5	CSAGRNQPQHF	TGCAGTGCTGGCAGGAATCAGCCCCAGCATTTT
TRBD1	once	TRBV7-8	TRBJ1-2	CASSPGTGDDVRGYTF	TGTGCCAGCAGCCCCGGGACAGGGGACGACGTTAGAGGCTACACCTTC
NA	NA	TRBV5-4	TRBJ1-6	CASSPEVQDSPLHF	TGTGCCAGCAGCCCGGAGGTACAAGATTCACCCCTCCACTTT